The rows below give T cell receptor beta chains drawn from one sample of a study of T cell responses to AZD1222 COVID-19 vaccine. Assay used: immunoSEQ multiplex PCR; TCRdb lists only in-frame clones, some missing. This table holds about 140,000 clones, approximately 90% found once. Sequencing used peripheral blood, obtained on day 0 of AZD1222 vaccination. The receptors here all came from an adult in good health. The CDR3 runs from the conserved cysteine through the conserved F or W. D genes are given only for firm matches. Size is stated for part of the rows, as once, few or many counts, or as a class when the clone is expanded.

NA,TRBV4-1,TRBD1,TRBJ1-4,TGCGCCAGCAGCCAAGATTTGCGAATCGGGACAGGCCGGGGTGAAAAACTGTTTTTT,CASSQDLRIGTGRGEKLFF
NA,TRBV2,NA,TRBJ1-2,TGTGCCAGCAGTGATGGCGGCAGAACCCTCGAGAGCTACACCTTC,CASSDGGRTLESYTF
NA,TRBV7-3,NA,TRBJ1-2,TGTGCCAGCAGCACGGAGGGGCGCGGGTATGGCTACACCTTC,CASSTEGRGYGYTF
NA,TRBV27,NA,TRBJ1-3,TGTGCCAGCAGCCCGAGGACACCTGGGGGCACCATATATTTT,CASSPRTPGGTIYF
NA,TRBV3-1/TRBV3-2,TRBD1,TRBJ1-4,TGTGCCAGCAGCCCTACAGGGGCCAAGAATGAAAAACTGTTTTTT,CASSPTGAKNEKLFF
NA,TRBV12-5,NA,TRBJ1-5,TGTGCTAGTGGTTCGGTCCGAGGTTTGACCCAGGGGTTCTATCAGCCCCAGCATTTT,CASGSVRGLTQGFYQPQHF
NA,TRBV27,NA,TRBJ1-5,TGTGCCAGCAGCTCAGGGACGGGCAATCAGCCCCAGCATTTT,CASSSGTGNQPQHF
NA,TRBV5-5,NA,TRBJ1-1,TGTGCCAGCAGCTTTATCGCAGGGGCGGGCACTGAAGCTTTCTTT,CASSFIAGAGTEAFF
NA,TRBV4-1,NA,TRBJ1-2,TGCGCCAGCAGCCACCCGGGGATGGGACACCGAGGCTACACCTTC,CASSHPGMGHRGYTF
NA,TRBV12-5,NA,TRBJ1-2,TGTGCTAGTGCCCCTCAAGTGGGGTATGGCTACACCTTC,CASAPQVGYGYTF
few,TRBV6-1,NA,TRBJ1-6,TGTGCCAGCAGTGAAGACCCGACCAATTCACCCCTCCACTTT,CASSEDPTNSPLHF
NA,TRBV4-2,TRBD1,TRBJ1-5,TGTGCCAGCAGCCAAGAGGCACAGGGGTACAATCAGCCCCAGCATTTT,CASSQEAQGYNQPQHF
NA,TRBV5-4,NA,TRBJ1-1,TGTGCCAGCAGCCCTCGACAGGTGGGTAGCGGCACTGAAGCTTTCTTT,CASSPRQVGSGTEAFF
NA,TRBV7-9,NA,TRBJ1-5,TGTGCCAGCAGCTCCGGCCCAGACCGAAATCAGCCCCAGCATTTT,CASSSGPDRNQPQHF